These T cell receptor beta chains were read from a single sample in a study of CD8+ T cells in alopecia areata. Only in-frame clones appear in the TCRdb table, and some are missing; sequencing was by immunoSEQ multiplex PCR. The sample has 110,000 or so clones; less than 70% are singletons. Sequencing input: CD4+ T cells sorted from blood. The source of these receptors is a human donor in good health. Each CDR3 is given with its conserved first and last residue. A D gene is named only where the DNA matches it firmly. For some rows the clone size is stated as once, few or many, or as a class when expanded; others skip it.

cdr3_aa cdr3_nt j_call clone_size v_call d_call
CSVDLDRAGGYTF TGCAGCGTTGATCTTGACAGGGCAGGTGGCTACACCTTC TRBJ1-2 . TRBV29-1 TRBD1
CAWSSRDTYIYSNQPQHF TGTGCCTGGAGTTCCCGGGACACCTATATTTATAGCAATCAGCCCCAGCATTTT TRBJ1-5 few TRBV30 .
CASFGGKRPGYTF TGTGCCAGCTTCGGGGGGAAACGACCTGGCTACACCTTC TRBJ1-2 . TRBV9 .
CASSARDGGNSPLHF TGTGCCAGCAGCGCCCGGGACGGCGGTAATTCACCCCTCCACTTT TRBJ1-6 . TRBV9 .
CASSRDMNTEAFF TGCGCCAGCAGCCGGGACATGAACACTGAAGCTTTCTTT TRBJ1-1 . TRBV5-1 .
CSVEGTGFEQYF TGCAGCGTCGAGGGGACAGGGTTCGAGCAGTACTTC TRBJ2-7 . TRBV29-1 TRBD1
CAWSVGQPQHF TGTGCCTGGAGTGTGGGGCAGCCCCAGCATTTT TRBJ1-5 . TRBV30 .
CASSLALRGGNSPLHF TGTGCCAGCAGCTTAGCGCTCCGGGGGGGCAATTCACCCCTCCACTTT TRBJ1-6 . TRBV7-2 .
CASRSGSGGRTGEQFF TGTGCCAGCAGGTCCGGGTCGGGGGGCCGCACCGGCGAGCAGTTCTTC TRBJ2-1 . TRBV2 .
CASRVGPPGELFF TGTGCCAGCAGAGTCGGACCGCCCGGGGAGCTGTTTTTT TRBJ2-2 few TRBV6-5 .
CATTANRGGTEAFF TGTGCCACCACCGCGAACAGGGGTGGTACTGAAGCTTTCTTT TRBJ1-1 . TRBV15 TRBD1
CASSYNRLSYEQYF TGTGCCAGCAGTTACAACAGACTCTCCTACGAGCAGTACTTC TRBJ2-7 few TRBV6-5 .
CASSHSLGRPNTEAFF TGTGCCAGCAGCCATTCGTTGGGCAGGCCGAACACTGAAGCTTTCTTT TRBJ1-1 few TRBV14 .
CASTSGGNQPQHF TGTGCCAGCACCTCGGGGGGGAATCAGCCCCAGCATTTT TRBJ1-5 once TRBV27 .